A selection of T cell receptor beta chains follows, all from one sample in a study of Ad26.COV2.S vaccination and SARS-CoV-2 variants. Produced via immunoSEQ multiplex PCR; TCRdb's table is partial and in-frame only. The data show 350,000 to 400,000 clones, with less than 90% seen just once and under 4% held by the top ten. The source was peripheral blood, collected in a trial of Ad26.COV2.S vaccine versus placebo. These TCRs come from a person between 18 and 59 years old who received the Ad26.COV2.S COVID-19 vaccine or a placebo. Each CDR3 is given with its conserved first and last residue. D genes are given only for firm matches. Not all rows give a size; the values are once, few, many and, for expanded clones, a class.

v_gene,j_gene,d_gene,len,abundance,CDR3nt,CDR3aa
TRBV5-4,TRBJ2-5,.,14,once,TGTGCCAGCAGCTTGGTCGGGACCCAAGAGACCCAGTACTTC,CASSLVGTQETQYF
TRBV9,TRBJ2-5,.,15,.,TGTGCCAGCAGCCTATCCGTAGGGAACCAAGAGACCCAGTACTTC,CASSLSVGNQETQYF
TRBV13,TRBJ2-1,TRBD1,16,.,TGTGCCAGCAGCCTATACTCGGACAGGGTAAACAATGAGCAGTTCTTC,CASSLYSDRVNNEQFF
TRBV10-2,TRBJ2-7,.,12,.,TGCGCCAGCAGTGAGAGAAACTACGAGCAGTACTTC,CASSERNYEQYF
TRBV7-9,TRBJ2-3,.,15,.,TGTGCCAGCAGCTTAGTTCATCTAGCCCCAGATACGCAGTATTTT,CASSLVHLAPDTQYF
TRBV2,TRBJ2-7,.,14,few,TGTGCCAGCAGTCCCTTATTCGGCTCCTACGAGCAGTACTTC,CASSPLFGSYEQYF
TRBV7-6,TRBJ2-1,TRBD2,17,.,TGTGCCAGCAGCTTAGGGAATAGCGGGGGAGGGTACAATGAGCAGTTCTTC,CASSLGNSGGGYNEQFF
TRBV5-1,TRBJ2-5,.,15,once,TGCGCCAGCAGCTCGCAAGGCGGGGGCTCAGAGACCCAGTACTTC,CASSSQGGGSETQYF
TRBV5-1,TRBJ2-3,.,15,.,TGCGCCAGCAGCTTGGACGGGGCAGCCACAGATACGCAGTATTTT,CASSLDGAATDTQYF
TRBV4-2,TRBJ2-1,.,13,.,TGTGCCAGCAGCCAATCCGCAGGGAATGAGCAGTTCTTC,CASSQSAGNEQFF
TRBV11-2,TRBJ1-1,.,12,many,TGTGCCAGCAGCTTAGATGTGGCTGAAGCTTTCTTT,CASSLDVAEAFF
TRBV2,TRBJ2-7,.,13,.,TGTGCCAGCAGTGTTGGGATTTCCTACGAGCAGTACTTC,CASSVGISYEQYF
TRBV7-8,TRBJ2-3,.,16,.,TGTGCCAGCAGCCCCTTGGAAATGACCCGCACAGATACGCAGTATTTT,CASSPLEMTRTDTQYF
TRBV7-2,TRBJ1-2,.,12,.,TGTGCCAGCAGCTTAGGGAACTATGGCTACACCTTC,CASSLGNYGYTF
TRBV19,TRBJ2-7,TRBD1,15,.,TGTGCCAGTAGTAAGACAGGGCCCGGATCCTACGAGCAGTACTTC,CASSKTGPGSYEQYF
TRBV15,TRBJ1-1,.,14,.,TGTGCCACCAGCAGTCCGGGAATGAACACTGAAGCTTTCTTT,CATSSPGMNTEAFF
TRBV5-6,TRBJ2-2,TRBD1,18,.,TGTGCCAGCAGCTTGTTAAAAGGGGGCGGCGTTAACACCGGGGAGCTGTTTTTT,CASSLLKGGGVNTGELFF
TRBV20-1,TRBJ2-1,.,16,.,TGCAGTGCTAGTGGGTGGCTAGCGCTAAGGGGGAATGAGCAGTTCTTC,CSASGWLALRGNEQFF
TRBV4-1,TRBJ1-1,.,16,.,TGCGCCAGCAGCCAAGATCCCGCAGGTCGGTGGACTGAAGCTTTCTTT,CASSQDPAGRWTEAFF
TRBV3-1/TRBV3-2,TRBJ1-5,.,16,.,TGTGCCAGCAGCCAAGGAACGGGGGGTGAGCCACAGCCCCAGCATTTT,CASSQGTGGEPQPQHF
TRBV9,TRBJ1-5,TRBD1,14,.,TGTGCCAGCGGCCGGGACAGCAGAAATCAGCCCCAGCATTTT,CASGRDSRNQPQHF
TRBV2,TRBJ2-1,TRBD2,15,.,TGTGCCAGTAGCTCTACTAGCGGGGGGTACAATGAGCAGTTCTTC,CASSSTSGGYNEQFF
TRBV18,TRBJ1-2,TRBD1,13,once,TGTGCCAGCTCTCCGGACAGGGATGATGGCTACACCTTC,CASSPDRDDGYTF
TRBV11-2,TRBJ2-4,TRBD1,16,many,TGTGCCAGTCCGGGACAGGGAAGGGTAGCCAAAAACATTCAGTACTTC,CASPGQGRVAKNIQYF
TRBV7-9,TRBJ1-3,.,11,.,TGTGCCAGCAGCGCTGGTTTCACCATATATTTT,CASSAGFTIYF
TRBV18,TRBJ2-2,.,15,.,TGTGCCAGCTCACGGGGGTACGCGAACACCGGGGAGCTGTTTTTT,CASSRGYANTGELFF
TRBV6-1,TRBJ1-2,.,16,.,TGTGCCAGCAGTGAATATGAGCGGAGCGGGAACTATGGCTACACCTTC,CASSEYERSGNYGYTF
TRBV6-2/TRBV6-3,TRBJ2-1,TRBD2,17,.,TGTGCCAGCAGTTACTCGCCTAGCGGGGGGGTGTACAATGAGCAGTTCTTC,CASSYSPSGGVYNEQFF
TRBV30,TRBJ1-2,.,14,.,TGTGCCTGGAGTGGATACGGCGACAGGCATGGCTACACCTTC,CAWSGYGDRHGYTF
TRBV25-1,TRBJ1-3,.,15,.,TGTGCCAGCAGTGACACAGGACCTTCTGGAAACACCATATATTTT,CASSDTGPSGNTIYF
TRBV5-4,TRBJ2-7,.,14,.,TGTGCCAGCAGCCCCACGTCGGGAGTCCACGAGCAGTACTTC,CASSPTSGVHEQYF
TRBV9,TRBJ2-1,TRBD1,15,.,TGTGCCAGCAGCGTTGGGACAGGGTTCGGGAATGAGCAGTTCTTC,CASSVGTGFGNEQFF
TRBV6-5,TRBJ2-7,.,13,once,TGTGCCAGCACCCCCGGACCCGCCTACGAGCAGTACTTC,CASTPGPAYEQYF
TRBV3-1/TRBV3-2,TRBJ1-1,.,11,once,TGTGCCAGCAGCCCCGGGACGCAAGCTTTCTTT,CASSPGTQAFF
TRBV18,TRBJ1-3,.,15,.,TGTGCCAGCTCACCACCGACCGGACTAGGAAACACCATATATTTT,CASSPPTGLGNTIYF
TRBV4-1,TRBJ1-4,TRBD1,15,.,TGCGCCAGCAGCCAGAACAGGGGGTCGGATGAAAAACTGTTTTTT,CASSQNRGSDEKLFF
TRBV19,TRBJ1-5,.,14,.,TGTGCCAGTAGTCCGGGGGGAAACAATCAGCCCCAGCATTTT,CASSPGGNNQPQHF
TRBV6-5,TRBJ1-5,.,15,.,TGTGCCAGCAGCCCGGGCGGACTAAGCAATCAGCCCCAGCATTTT,CASSPGGLSNQPQHF
TRBV6-1,TRBJ1-4,.,16,once,TGTGCCAGCAGTGATAGGGTCCTTACAACTAATGAAAAACTGTTTTTT,CASSDRVLTTNEKLFF
TRBV3-1/TRBV3-2,TRBJ2-2,TRBD1,16,.,TGTGCCAGCAGCCCGGGACAGGGGGCCAACACCGGGGAGCTGTTTTTT,CASSPGQGANTGELFF
TRBV11-2,TRBJ2-5,.,13,.,TGTGCCAGCAGCTTAGATGCCGCGGAGACCCAGTACTTC,CASSLDAAETQYF
TRBV29-1,TRBJ1-4,.,13,.,TGCAGCGTTGAAGATGAGGGCCCGGGTAAGCTGTTTTTT,CSVEDEGPGKLFF
TRBV19,TRBJ1-3,.,13,.,TGTGCCAGCTCCACAGGGACTGGAAACACCATATATTTT,CASSTGTGNTIYF
TRBV27,TRBJ2-1,TRBD1,14,.,TGTGCCAGCAGTCCTACAGGGGTGTACAATGAGCAGTTCTTC,CASSPTGVYNEQFF
TRBV19,TRBJ1-3,TRBD1,14,.,TGTGCCAGTAGGCCAGGGGGCTCTGGAAACACCATATATTTT,CASRPGGSGNTIYF
TRBV7-7,TRBJ2-5,.,15,.,TGTGCCAGCAGCACCTTGAGGGGGAGGCAAGAGACCCAGTACTTC,CASSTLRGRQETQYF
TRBV30,TRBJ1-1,.,13,.,TGTGCCTGGACGGAAGGGAGGATCACTGAAGCTTTCTTT,CAWTEGRITEAFF
TRBV7-2,TRBJ1-4,.,17,.,TGTGCCAGCAGCTTAGTTGGGACAAGGGTCGGAGTTGAAAAACTGTTTTTT,CASSLVGTRVGVEKLFF
TRBV9,TRBJ2-2,.,16,.,TGTGCCAGCAGCGTAGCTCTAGCCTCGGGCACCGGGGAGCTGTTTTTT,CASSVALASGTGELFF
TRBV30,TRBJ1-6,TRBD1,16,few,TGTGCCTGGAGGGGGGACAGGAGCTCCTATAATTCACCCCTCCACTTT,CAWRGDRSSYNSPLHF
TRBV4-1,TRBJ2-1,TRBD2,17,few,TGCGCCAGCAGCCAAGATTATCGGCGGGGGACTTACAATGAGCAGTTCTTC,CASSQDYRRGTYNEQFF